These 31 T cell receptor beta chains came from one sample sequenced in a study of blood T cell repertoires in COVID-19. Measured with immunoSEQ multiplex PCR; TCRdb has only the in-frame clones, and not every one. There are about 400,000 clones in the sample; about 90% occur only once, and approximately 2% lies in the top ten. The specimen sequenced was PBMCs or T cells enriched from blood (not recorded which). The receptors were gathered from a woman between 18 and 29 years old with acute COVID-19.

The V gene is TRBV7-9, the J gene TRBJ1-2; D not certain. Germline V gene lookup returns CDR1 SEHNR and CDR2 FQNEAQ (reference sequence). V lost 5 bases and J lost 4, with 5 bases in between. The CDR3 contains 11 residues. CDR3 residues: CASSPGYGYTF. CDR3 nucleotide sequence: TGTGCCAGCAGCCCGGGCTATGGCTACACCTTC.

CDR3 in DNA: TGCAGCGTTCTCCCAGTCTCTAACTATGGCTACACCTTC. This encodes CSVLPVSNYGYTF. The chain uses TRBV29-1 and TRBJ1-2, with no clear D. Germline CDR1 is SQVTM and CDR2 is ANQGSEA. V lost 5 bases and J 0 bases, leaving 10 bases between the germline ends. The CDR3 is 13 residues long.

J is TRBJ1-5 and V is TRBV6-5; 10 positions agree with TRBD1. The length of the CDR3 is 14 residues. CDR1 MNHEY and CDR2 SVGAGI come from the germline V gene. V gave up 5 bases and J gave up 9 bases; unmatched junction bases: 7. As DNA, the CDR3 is TGTGCCAGCAGTCCCAGACAGGGGGCGAGGCCCCAGCATTTT. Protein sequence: CASSPRQGARPQHF.

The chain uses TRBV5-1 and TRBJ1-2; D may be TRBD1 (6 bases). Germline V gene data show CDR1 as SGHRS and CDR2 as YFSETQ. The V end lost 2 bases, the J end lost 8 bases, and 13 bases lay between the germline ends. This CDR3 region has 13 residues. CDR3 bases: TGCGCCAGCAGCTTTCAGGGGATATTGGGCTACACCTTC. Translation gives CASSFQGILGYTF. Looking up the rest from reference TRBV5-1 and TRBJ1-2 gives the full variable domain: KAGVTQTPRYLIKTRGQQVTLSCSPISGHRSVSWYQQTPGQGLQFLFEYFSETQRNKGNFPGRFSGRQFSNSRSEMNVSTLELGDSALYLCASSFQGILGYTFGSGTRLTVV.

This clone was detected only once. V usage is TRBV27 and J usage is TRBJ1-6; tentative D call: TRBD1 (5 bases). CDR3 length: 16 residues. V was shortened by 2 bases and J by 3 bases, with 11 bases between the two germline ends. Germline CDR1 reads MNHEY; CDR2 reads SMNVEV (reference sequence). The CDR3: CASSLITGLYNSPLHF. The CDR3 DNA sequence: TGTGCCAGCAGTTTAATTACGGGACTCTATAATTCACCCCTCCACTTT.

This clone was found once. CDR3 DNA: TGTGCCTGGAACACAGAAAATTCACCCCTCCACTTT. Translation: CAWNTENSPLHF. J is TRBJ1-6 and V is TRBV30, with unresolved D. Trimming removed 4 bases from V and 7 bases from J, with 8 bases in between. The CDR3 has 12 amino acids. Per the germline V gene, CDR1 is GTSNPN and CDR2 is SVGIG (reference sequence).

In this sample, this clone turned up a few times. The CDR3 nucleotides are TGTGCCAGCAGCTTGGGACACTTTGCAACTAATGAAAAACTGTTTTTT. Protein sequence: CASSLGHFATNEKLFF. The rearrangement joins TRBV11-2 to TRBJ1-4, with a weak D call TRBD1 (6 bases). Germline loops: CDR1 SGHAT, CDR2 FQNNGV. Trimming took 3 bases from V and 0 from J, leaving 11 bases between them. This CDR3 is 16 amino acids long.

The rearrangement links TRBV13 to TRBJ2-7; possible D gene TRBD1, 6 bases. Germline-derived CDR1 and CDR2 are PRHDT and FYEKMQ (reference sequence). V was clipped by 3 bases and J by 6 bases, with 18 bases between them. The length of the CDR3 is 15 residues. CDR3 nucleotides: TGTGCCAGCAGCTTTATTGCTGGGGGCCAAGGCGAGCAGTACTTC. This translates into CASSFIAGGQGEQYF.

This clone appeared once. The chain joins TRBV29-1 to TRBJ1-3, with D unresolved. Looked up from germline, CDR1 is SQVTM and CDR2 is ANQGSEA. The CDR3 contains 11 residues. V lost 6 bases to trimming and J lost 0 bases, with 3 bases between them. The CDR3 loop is CSVYSGNTIYF. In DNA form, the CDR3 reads TGCAGCGTCTACTCTGGAAACACCATATATTTT.

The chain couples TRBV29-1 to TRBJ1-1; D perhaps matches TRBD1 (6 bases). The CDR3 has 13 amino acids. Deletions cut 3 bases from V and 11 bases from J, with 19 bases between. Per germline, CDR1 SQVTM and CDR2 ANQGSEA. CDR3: CSVDGGQTSGAFF. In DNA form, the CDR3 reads TGCAGCGTTGACGGCGGACAGACCTCAGGGGCTTTCTTT.

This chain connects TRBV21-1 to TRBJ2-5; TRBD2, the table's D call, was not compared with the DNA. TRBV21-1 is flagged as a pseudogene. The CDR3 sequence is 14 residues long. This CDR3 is CASSKRGCGETQYF. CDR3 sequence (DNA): TGTGCCAGCAGCAAACGGGGGTGTGGCGAGACCCAGTACTTC.

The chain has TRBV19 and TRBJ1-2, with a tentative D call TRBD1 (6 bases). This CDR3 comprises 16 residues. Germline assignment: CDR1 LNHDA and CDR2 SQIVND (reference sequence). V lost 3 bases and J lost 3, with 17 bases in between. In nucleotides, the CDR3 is TGTGCCAGTAGTATCCCCGGGAGGGGGAGAGACTATGGCTACACCTTC. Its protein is CASSIPGRGRDYGYTF.

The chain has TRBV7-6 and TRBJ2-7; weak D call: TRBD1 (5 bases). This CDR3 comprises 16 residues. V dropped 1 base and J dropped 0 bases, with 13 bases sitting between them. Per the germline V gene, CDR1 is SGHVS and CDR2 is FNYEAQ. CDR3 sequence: CASSLDRRTHSYEQYF. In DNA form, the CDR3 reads TGTGCCAGCAGCTTAGATAGAAGGACACACTCCTACGAGCAGTACTTC. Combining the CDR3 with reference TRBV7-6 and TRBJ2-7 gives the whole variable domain GAGVSQSPRYKVTKRGQDVALRCDPISGHVSLYWYRQALGQGPEFLTYFNYEAQQDKSGLPNDRFSAERPEGSISTLTIQRTEQRDSAMYRCASSLDRRTHSYEQYFGPGTRLTVT.

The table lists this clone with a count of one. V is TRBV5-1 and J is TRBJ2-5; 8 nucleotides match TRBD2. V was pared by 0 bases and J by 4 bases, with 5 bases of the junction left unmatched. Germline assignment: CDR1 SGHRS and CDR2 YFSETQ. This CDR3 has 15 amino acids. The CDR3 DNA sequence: TGCGCCAGCAGCTTGGGAAGCGGGAGAGGAGAGACCCAGTACTTC. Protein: CASSLGSGRGETQYF.

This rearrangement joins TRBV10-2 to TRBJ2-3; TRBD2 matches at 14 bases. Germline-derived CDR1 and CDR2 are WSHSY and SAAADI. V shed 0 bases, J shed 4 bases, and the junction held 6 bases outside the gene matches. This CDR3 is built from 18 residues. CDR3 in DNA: TGCGCCAGCAGTGAGTCTTACGGACTAGCGGGAGGTGCAGATACGCAGTATTTT. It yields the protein CASSESYGLAGGADTQYF.

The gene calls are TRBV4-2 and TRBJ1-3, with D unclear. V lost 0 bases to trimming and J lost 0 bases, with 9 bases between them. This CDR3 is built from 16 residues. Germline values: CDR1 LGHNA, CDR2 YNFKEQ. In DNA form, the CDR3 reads TGTGCCAGCAGCCAAGATCATCAGATCTCTGGAAACACCATATATTTT. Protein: CASSQDHQISGNTIYF.

The CDR3 DNA reads TGTGCCAGCAGTTCCCCAGGTCGGAATCAGCCCCAGCATTTT. This sequence encodes CASSSPGRNQPQHF. The chain is built from TRBV27 and TRBJ1-5; no reliable D call. Between the trimmed V and J ends, which lost 4 bases and 4 bases, there was a span of 11 bases. In germline, CDR1 is MNHEY, CDR2 SMNVEV (reference sequence). CDR3 length: 14 residues.

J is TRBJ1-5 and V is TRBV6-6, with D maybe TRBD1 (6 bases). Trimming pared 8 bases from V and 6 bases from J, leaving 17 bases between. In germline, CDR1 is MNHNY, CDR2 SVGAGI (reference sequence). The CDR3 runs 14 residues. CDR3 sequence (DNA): TGTGCCAGCGGAGCAGGGGACGTAGGTCAGCCCCAGCATTTT. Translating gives CASGAGDVGQPQHF.

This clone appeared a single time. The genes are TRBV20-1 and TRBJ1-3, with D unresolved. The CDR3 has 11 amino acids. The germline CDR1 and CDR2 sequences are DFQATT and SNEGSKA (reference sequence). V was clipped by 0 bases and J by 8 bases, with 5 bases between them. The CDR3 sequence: CSAREGDTIYF. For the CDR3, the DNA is TGCAGTGCTAGAGAGGGAGACACCATATATTTT.

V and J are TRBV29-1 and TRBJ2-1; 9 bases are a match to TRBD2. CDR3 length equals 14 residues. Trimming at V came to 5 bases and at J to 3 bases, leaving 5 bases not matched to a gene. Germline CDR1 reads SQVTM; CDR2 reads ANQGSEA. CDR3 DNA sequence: TGCAGCGTTAAAGCGGGAGGCGACTACAATGAGCAGTTCTTC. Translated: CSVKAGGDYNEQFF.

CDR3 region: CASSLALGATSNEQFF. DNA of the CDR3: TGTGCCAGCAGCTTAGCGCTGGGGGCAACTAGCAATGAGCAGTTCTTC. The V and J genes are TRBV7-8 and TRBJ2-1; D perhaps matches TRBD1 (6 bases). The germline CDR1 and CDR2 sequences are SGHVS and FQNEAQ. With 0 bases removed from V and 6 bases from J, the gap between germline ends came to 15 bases. The CDR3 loop spans 16 amino acids.

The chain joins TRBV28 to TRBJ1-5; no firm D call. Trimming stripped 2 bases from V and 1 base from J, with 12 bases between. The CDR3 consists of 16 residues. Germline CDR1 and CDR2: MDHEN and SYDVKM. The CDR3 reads CASSLLGLFSNQPQHF. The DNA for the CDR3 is TGTGCCAGCAGTTTACTTGGGCTGTTCAGCAATCAGCCCCAGCATTTT.

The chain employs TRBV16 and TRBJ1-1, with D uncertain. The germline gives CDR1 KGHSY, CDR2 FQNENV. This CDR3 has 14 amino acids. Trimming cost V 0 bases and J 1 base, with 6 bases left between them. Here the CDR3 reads CASSQSPGNTEAFF. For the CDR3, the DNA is TGTGCCAGCAGCCAATCGCCCGGGAACACTGAAGCTTTCTTT. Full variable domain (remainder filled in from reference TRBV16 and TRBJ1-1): GEEVAQTPKHLVRGEGQKAKLYCAPIKGHSYVFWYQQVLKNEFKFLISFQNENVFDETGMPKERFSAKCLPNSPCSLEIQATKLEDSAVYFCASSQSPGNTEAFFGQGTRLTVV.

The chain's CDR3 is CASSAESGLETQYF. In DNA form, the CDR3 reads TGTGCCAGCAGCGCTGAATCTGGGCTGGAGACCCAGTACTTC. The chain has TRBV2 and TRBJ2-5, with D unresolved. The germline V gene encodes CDR1 SNHLY and CDR2 FYNNEI. The CDR3 is 14 residues long. V lost 6 bases, J lost 5 bases, and 16 bases lay in between.

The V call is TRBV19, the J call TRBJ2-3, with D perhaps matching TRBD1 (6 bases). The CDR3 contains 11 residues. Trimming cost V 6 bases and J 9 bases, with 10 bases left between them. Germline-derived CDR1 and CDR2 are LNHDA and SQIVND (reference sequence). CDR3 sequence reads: CASRTTGTQYF. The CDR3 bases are TGTGCCAGTAGGACAACAGGGACGCAGTATTTT.

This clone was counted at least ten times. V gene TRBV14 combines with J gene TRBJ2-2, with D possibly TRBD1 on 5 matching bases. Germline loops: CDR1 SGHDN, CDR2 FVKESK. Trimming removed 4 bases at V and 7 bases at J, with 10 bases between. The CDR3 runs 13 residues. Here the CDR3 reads CASSLRVGGELFF. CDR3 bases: TGTGCCAGCAGCCTCAGGGTGGGCGGGGAGCTGTTTTTT.

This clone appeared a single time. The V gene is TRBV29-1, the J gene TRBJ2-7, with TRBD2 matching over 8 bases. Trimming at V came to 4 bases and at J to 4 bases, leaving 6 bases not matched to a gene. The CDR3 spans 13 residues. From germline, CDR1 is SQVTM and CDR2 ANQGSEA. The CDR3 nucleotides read TGCAGCGTTGGAACTAGCGGAATTTACGAGCAGTACTTC. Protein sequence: CSVGTSGIYEQYF.

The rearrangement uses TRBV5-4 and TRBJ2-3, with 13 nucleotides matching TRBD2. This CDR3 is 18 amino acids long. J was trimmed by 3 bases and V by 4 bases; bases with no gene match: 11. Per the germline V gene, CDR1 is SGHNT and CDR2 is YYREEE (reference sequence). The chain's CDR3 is CASSSTSGGGFWTDTQYF. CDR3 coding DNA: TGTGCCAGCAGCAGTACTAGCGGGGGGGGCTTCTGGACAGATACGCAGTATTTT.

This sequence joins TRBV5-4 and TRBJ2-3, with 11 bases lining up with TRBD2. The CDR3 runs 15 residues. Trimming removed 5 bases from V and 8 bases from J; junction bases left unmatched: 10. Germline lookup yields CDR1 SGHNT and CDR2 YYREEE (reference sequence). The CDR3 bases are TGTGCCAGCAGACCGGGACTAGCGGCCCGGGGTACGCAGTATTTT. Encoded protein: CASRPGLAARGTQYF.

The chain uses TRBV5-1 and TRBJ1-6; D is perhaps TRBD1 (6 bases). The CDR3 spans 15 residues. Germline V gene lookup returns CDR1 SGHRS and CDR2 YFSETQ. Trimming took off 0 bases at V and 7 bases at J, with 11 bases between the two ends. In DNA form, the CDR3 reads TGCGCCAGCAGCTTGGACAGGGCAAAGAATTCACCCCTCCACTTT. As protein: CASSLDRAKNSPLHF. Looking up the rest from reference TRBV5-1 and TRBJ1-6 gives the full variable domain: KAGVTQTPRYLIKTRGQQVTLSCSPISGHRSVSWYQQTPGQGLQFLFEYFSETQRNKGNFPGRFSGRQFSNSRSEMNVSTLELGDSALYLCASSLDRAKNSPLHFGNGTRLTVT.

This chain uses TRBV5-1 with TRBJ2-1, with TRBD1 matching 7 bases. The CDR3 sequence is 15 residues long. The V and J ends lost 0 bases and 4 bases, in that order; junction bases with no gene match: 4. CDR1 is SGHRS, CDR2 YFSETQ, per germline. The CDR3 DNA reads TGCGCCAGCAGCTTGGTTGGGACAGCTTACAATGAGCAGTTCTTC. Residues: CASSLVGTAYNEQFF.